The 13 T cell receptor beta chains in this list originate from one sample, sequenced in a study of blood T cell repertoires in COVID-19 (dated by TCRdb to the early 2020s). The method behind the library was the immunoSEQ multiplex PCR assay. The table was pulled from immuneACCESS by TCRdb, which kept in-frame rearrangements only. Such tables lose some clones; where checked, under half of the loss comes from unresolved V genes, and the rest has no known cause. For this sample there are tens of thousands of clones; just over 85% appear just once. Roughly 4.8% of the sample comes from the top ten. Sequenced material: peripheral blood. The receptor source for this set is a woman over 75 with acute or convalescent COVID-19.

The chain combines TRBV15 with TRBJ2-7; tentatively, D is TRBD1 (6 bases). V shed 7 bases and J shed 5 bases, with 12 bases lying between them. Germline-derived CDR1 and CDR2 are LNHNV and YYDKDF (reference sequence). CDR3 length equals 12 residues. DNA of the CDR3: TGTGCCACCAATACAGGGAGAGACGAGCAGTACTTC. Translating gives CATNTGRDEQYF. Complete variable domain (other parts from reference TRBV15 and TRBJ2-7): DAMVIQNPRYQVTQFGKPVTLSCSQTLNHNVMYWYQQKSSQAPKLLFHYYDKDFNNEADTPDNFQSRRPNTSFCFLDIRSPGLGDTAMYLCATNTGRDEQYFGPGTRLTVT.

This clone was seen more than once but under ten times. This chain uses TRBV12-3 or TRBV12-4 with TRBJ1-5; D is unresolved. Trimming pared 3 bases from V and 9 bases from J, leaving 12 bases between. There are 13 residues in the CDR3. CDR3 DNA: TGTGCCAGCAGTTTGTTAGGTTCGGGGCCCCAGCATTTT. Its protein product is CASSLLGSGPQHF.

The chain combines TRBV6-2 or TRBV6-3 with TRBJ2-7, with D possibly matching TRBD1 (6 bases). The CDR3 is 13 amino acids. Deletions cut 2 bases from V and 3 bases from J, with 8 bases between. CDR1 is MNHEY, CDR2 SVGEGT, per germline. The CDR3 nucleotides read TGTGCCAGCAGTTACCGCAGGGGCTACGAGCAGTACTTC. Translated, it gives CASSYRRGYEQYF.

This chain links TRBV19 with TRBJ1-1, with D hard to call. This CDR3 is 14 amino acids long. Germline CDR1 and CDR2: LNHDA and SQIVND (reference sequence). V gave up 5 bases and J gave up 3 bases, with 13 bases separating them. The CDR3 sequence: CASSVLRRDTEAFF. The CDR3 DNA reads as TGTGCCAGTAGTGTTCTTAGGAGGGACACTGAAGCTTTCTTT.

The rearrangement links TRBV14 to TRBJ1-6, with unresolved D. Between the trimmed V and J ends, which lost 1 base and 4 bases, there was a span of 5 bases. Germline values: CDR1 SGHDN, CDR2 FVKESK. The CDR3 extends over 14 amino acids. CDR3 DNA: TGTGCCAGCAGCCAAGCCCCGTATAATTCACCCCTCCACTTT. Translation gives CASSQAPYNSPLHF.

In this sample, this clone turned up once. The genes are TRBV18 and TRBJ1-3; possible D gene TRBD1, 5 bases. CDR3 length: 15 amino acids. V was clipped by 3 bases and J by 2 bases, with 11 bases between them. CDR1 is KGHSH and CDR2 is LQKENI in the germline V gene. The CDR3 loop reads CASSPTRGAGNTIYF. The CDR3 DNA reads TGTGCCAGCTCACCTACACGGGGGGCTGGAAACACCATATATTTT.

The rearrangement joins TRBV7-9 to TRBJ2-1; 16 nucleotides align to TRBD2. Germline CDR1 SEHNR, CDR2 FQNEAQ (reference sequence). There are 18 residues in the CDR3. Unmatched junction bases numbered 8, after V lost 3 bases and J lost 6 bases. CDR3 bases: TGTGCCAGCAGCTTCACCGCCGGGACTAGCGGGGGGGGCAATGAGCAGTTCTTC. Protein: CASSFTAGTSGGGNEQFF.

This clone was recorded only once. The V call is TRBV19, the J call TRBJ1-2; 9 bases match TRBD1. The V and J ends lost 5 bases and 4 bases, in that order; junction bases with no gene match: 8. The CDR3 has 15 residues. CDR1 is LNHDA and CDR2 is SQIVND in the germline V gene (reference sequence). The CDR3 DNA follows: TGTGCCAGTAGTTCCAACAGGGGGCCGGGCTATGGCTACACCTTC. Translating gives CASSSNRGPGYGYTF.

About this clone itself: Other DNA sequences from this sample encode an identical CDR3 as well. V usage is TRBV12-3 or TRBV12-4 and J usage is TRBJ1-1; D ambiguous. Trimming shortened V by 1 base and J by 1 base, and 4 bases separated the two germline ends. This CDR3 is built from 13 residues. As DNA, the CDR3 is TGTGCCAGCAGTTTAGGAGGGAACACTGAAGCTTTCTTT. Its translation is CASSLGGNTEAFF.

DNA for the CDR3: TGTGCCAGCAGTTACTCCCATAGCCCAGATACGCAGTATTTT. Its translation: CASSYSHSPDTQYF. The chain recombines TRBV6-6 with TRBJ2-3; D gene uncertain. V lost 0 bases and J 4 bases, leaving 8 bases between the germline ends. The CDR3 spans 14 residues. CDR1 and CDR2 (germline): MNHNY, SVGAGI (reference sequence).

J is TRBJ1-3 and V is TRBV7-2; D possibly corresponds to TRBD1 (5 bases). Germline assignment: CDR1 SGHTA and CDR2 FQGNSA. This CDR3 contains 17 residues. Trimming shortened V by 3 bases and J by 0 bases, and 15 bases separated the two germline ends. For the CDR3, the DNA is TGTGCCAGCAGCTTGGCCAGGGTGCAGAGCTCTGGAAACACCATATATTTT. Protein sequence: CASSLARVQSSGNTIYF.

The chain has TRBV6-2 or TRBV6-3 and TRBJ2-1; the D gene is possibly TRBD1 (6 bases). Trimming removed 3 bases at V and 14 bases at J, with 17 bases between. Germline CDR1 reads MNHEY; CDR2 reads SVGEGT. The CDR3 contains 13 residues. The CDR3 loop reads CASSYSDRRPEFF. The CDR3 DNA follows: TGTGCCAGCAGTTATTCAGACAGGAGGCCGGAGTTCTTC.

The V call is TRBV2, the J call TRBJ2-1; TRBD2 agrees at 7 bases. The CDR3 covers 15 residues. After removal of 4 bases from V and 5 bases from J, the junction contained 8 bases not matched to a gene. The V gene's germline CDR1 is SNHLY and CDR2 FYNNEI. CDR3 bases: TGTGCCAGCAGTGGGTTGGGGCTAGCGGACAATGAGCAGTTCTTC. It specifies CASSGLGLADNEQFF. Supplemented by reference TRBV2 and TRBJ2-1, the full variable domain reads EPEVTQTPSHQVTQMGQEVILRCVPISNHLYFYWYRQILGQKVEFLVSFYNNEISEKSEIFDDQFSVERPDGSNFTLKIRSTKLEDSAMYFCASSGLGLADNEQFFGPGTRLTVL.